The 3 T cell receptor beta chains given below trace back to one sample, sequenced in a study of human T cells and chemical hapten exposure. The time point is: pre-sensitization, week 0. Treatment noted: therapeutic diphenylcyclopropenone sensitization with weekly scalp DPC. TCRdb re-analysed the RACE reads in MiXCR, keeping a single row per CDR3 protein. The sample includes about 85,000 distinct CDR3 sequences, 6.5% to 10% of them seen just once. This specimen consisted of whole blood, obtained in connection with sensitization to the hapten diphenylcyclopropenone (DPC). These receptors were taken from a middle-aged man with alopecia areata. Some clones in this sample may be carry-over from other donors' samples.

This clonotype was seen many times. This chain links TRBV20-1 with TRBJ2-3; 9 bases agree with TRBD2. CDR3 size: 16 residues. Trimming removed 6 bases from V and 2 bases from J; junction bases left unmatched: 12. CDR1 is DFQATT, CDR2 SNEGSKA, per germline (reference sequence). Here the CDR3 DNA reads TGCAGTGCCCGTAGCGGGAGCATTGGTGTCACAGATACGCAGTATTTT. This gives the protein CSARSGSIGVTDTQYF.

This clonotype showed up just a few times. This chain uses TRBV10-3 with TRBJ2-3, with 11 bases that match TRBD1. The CDR3 is made up of 13 amino acids. The germline V gene has CDR1 ENHRY and CDR2 SYGVKD. V was clipped by 6 bases and J by 5 bases; unmatched bases: 1. The CDR3: CAIRGQGGDTQYF. CDR3 nucleotides: TGTGCCATCAGGGGACAGGGGGGAGATACGCAGTATTTT.

The gene calls are TRBV20-1 and TRBJ2-1, with a weak D call TRBD2 (7 bases). The CDR3 runs to 12 residues. CDR1 and CDR2 from the germline V gene are DFQATT and SNEGSKA (reference sequence). The V gene lost 3 bases and the J gene lost 13 bases, with 16 bases spanning the gap. CDR3 in DNA: TGCAGTGCTAGCGATGGGGGCGGGAGTCAGTTCTTC. As protein: CSASDGGGSQFF.